These 32 T cell receptor beta chains came from one sample sequenced in a study of cytotoxic CD8 clonotypes in ibrutinib-treated CLL. TCRdb's table, derived via immunoSEQ multiplex PCR, lists solely in-frame clones and lacks some. The repertoire has about 120,000 clones, roughly 88% of them found once; the top ten carry approximately 2%. Here the sequenced sample was PBMCs, taken after 24 months of ibrutinib treatment. Source of these receptors: a human donor with chronic lymphocytic leukemia.

This clone appeared a few times. The chain carries TRBV28 and TRBJ1-6, with D hard to call. The germline V gene encodes CDR1 MDHEN and CDR2 SYDVKM. The CDR3 contains 17 residues. The V and J ends lost 4 bases and 0 bases respectively, with 13 bases between them. The CDR3 nucleotides read TGTGCCAGCAGTTCCCCGGGGAGAGGCTCCTATAATTCACCCCTCCACTTT. Protein product: CASSSPGRGSYNSPLHF. The full variable domain, completed using reference TRBV28 and TRBJ1-6, is DVKVTQSSRYLVKRTGEKVFLECVQDMDHENMFWYRQDPGLGLRLIYFSYDVKMKEKGDIPEGYSVSREKKERFSLILESASTNQTSMYLCASSSPGRGSYNSPLHFGNGTRLTVT.

The V gene is TRBV2, the J gene TRBJ1-2, with TRBD1 matching 7 bases. V lost 4 bases and J lost 4; bases outside the gene matches: 9. The CDR3 loop spans 15 amino acids. Germline V lookup: CDR1 SNHLY, CDR2 FYNNEI. CDR3 nucleotide sequence: TGTGCCAGCAGTGCATATTTGACAGGGACCTATGGCTACACCTTC. It encodes CASSAYLTGTYGYTF.

The chain recombines TRBV4-1 with TRBJ2-3; D uncertain. Looked up from germline, CDR1 is MGHRA and CDR2 is YSYEKL. Trimming took 1 base from V and 1 from J, leaving 9 bases between them. CDR3 length: 15 amino acids. CDR3: CASSQVREGTDTQYF. CDR3 DNA: TGCGCCAGCAGCCAAGTGCGAGAAGGCACAGATACGCAGTATTTT.

This clone has just one count. The chain carries TRBV28 and TRBJ1-5; no clear D gene. Trimming cost V 5 bases and J 6 bases, with 11 bases left between them. CDR1 and CDR2 from the germline V gene are MDHEN and SYDVKM. The CDR3 extends over 13 amino acids. The CDR3 loop is CASSVTDLQPQHF. CDR3 in DNA: TGTGCCAGCAGTGTCACAGATCTTCAGCCCCAGCATTTT.

The V call is TRBV28, the J call TRBJ1-2; no firm D call. Germline V CDR1 and CDR2: MDHEN, SYDVKM. Deletions cut 2 bases from V and 4 bases from J, with 14 bases between. The CDR3 spans 15 residues. The CDR3 sequence: CASSLLGRAVYGYTF. CDR3 coding DNA: TGTGCCAGCAGTTTACTCGGGCGGGCCGTCTATGGCTACACCTTC.

V usage is TRBV5-1 and J usage is TRBJ2-7, with 9 bases matching TRBD1. There are 14 residues in the CDR3. V was pared by 3 bases and J by 6 bases, with 7 bases of the junction left unmatched. The germline CDR1 and CDR2 sequences are SGHRS and YFSETQ. CDR3: CASSSSGTGREQYF. The CDR3 bases are TGCGCCAGCAGCTCTTCCGGGACAGGGCGCGAGCAGTACTTC. Using reference TRBV5-1 and TRBJ2-7 for the parts outside the CDR3, the full variable domain is KAGVTQTPRYLIKTRGQQVTLSCSPISGHRSVSWYQQTPGQGLQFLFEYFSETQRNKGNFPGRFSGRQFSNSRSEMNVSTLELGDSALYLCASSSSGTGREQYFGPGTRLTVT.

The chain links TRBV7-2 to TRBJ2-2; TRBD2 matches at 10 bases. This CDR3 region has 14 residues. The germline V gene encodes CDR1 SGHTA and CDR2 FQGNSA. Unmatched junction bases numbered 10, after V lost 9 bases and J lost 9 bases. In DNA, the CDR3 is TGTGCCAGTAGCCTTACTAGCGGGGCAAGGGAGCTGTTTTTT. It is translated as CASSLTSGARELFF.

The chain links TRBV7-3 to TRBJ2-3; D is ambiguous. V lost 5 bases and J 2 bases, leaving 14 bases between the germline ends. The CDR3 consists of 15 residues. CDR1 SGHTA and CDR2 FQGTGA come from the germline V gene. DNA of the CDR3: TGTGCCAGCAGCCAAAACGGAGTTTTCACAGATACGCAGTATTTT. This sequence encodes CASSQNGVFTDTQYF.

The gene calls are TRBV28 and TRBJ2-1; a weak D match, TRBD1 (6 bases). CDR3 size: 15 residues. Per germline, CDR1 MDHEN and CDR2 SYDVKM. With 4 bases removed from V and 4 bases from J, the gap between germline ends came to 14 bases. CDR3 nucleotides: TGTGCCAGCAGTTCGACGGGCACAGGGTACAATGAGCAGTTCTTC. It codes for CASSSTGTGYNEQFF.

The chain has TRBV7-2 and TRBJ2-4; TRBD2 is a possible D gene (5 bases). V shed 5 bases and J shed 0 bases, with 11 bases lying between them. This CDR3 region has 15 residues. Germline lookup yields CDR1 SGHTA and CDR2 FQGNSA. The CDR3 reads CASSLTSGAKNIQYF. The DNA of the CDR3 is TGTGCCAGCAGCCTTACCAGCGGAGCCAAAAACATTCAGTACTTC.

The rearrangement uses TRBV9 and TRBJ2-7; 7 bases fit TRBD2. Germline CDR1 SGDLS, CDR2 YYNGEE. The CDR3 length is 15 residues. After removal of 0 bases from V and 5 bases from J, the junction contained 8 bases not matched to a gene. The CDR3 DNA is TGTGCCAGCAGCGTAGGTGGACTAGTCGTCCACGAGCAGTACTTC. It codes for CASSVGGLVVHEQYF.

The chain joins TRBV5-1 to TRBJ1-4; 8 nucleotides align to TRBD1. The ends lost 5 bases at V and 8 bases at J; junction bases unmatched: 8. The CDR3 length is 14 residues. Looked up from germline, CDR1 is SGHRS and CDR2 is YFSETQ. The CDR3 reads CASSQGAEGEKLFF. DNA for the CDR3: TGCGCCAGCAGTCAGGGGGCAGAGGGGGAAAAACTGTTTTTT.

This chain connects TRBV7-2 to TRBJ1-3; D is unclear. The CDR3 contains 13 residues. Trimming removed 1 base from V and 10 bases from J, with 11 bases in between. Per the germline V gene, CDR1 is SGHTA and CDR2 is FQGNSA. CDR3 residues: CASSLEGGGTIYF. Here the CDR3 DNA reads TGTGCCAGCAGCTTAGAGGGTGGTGGGACCATATATTTT. Complete variable domain (other parts from reference TRBV7-2 and TRBJ1-3): GAGVSQSPSNKVTEKGKDVELRCDPISGHTALYWYRQSLGQGLEFLIYFQGNSAPDKSGLPSDRFSAERTGGSVSTLTIQRTQQEDSAVYLCASSLEGGGTIYFGEGSWLTVV.

J is TRBJ2-5 and V is TRBV5-4; 7 bases line up with TRBD2. J lost 3 bases, V lost 4 bases, and 12 bases had no gene match. CDR3 length: 16 residues. Looked up from germline, CDR1 is SGHNT and CDR2 is YYREEE (reference sequence). The chain's CDR3 is CASSLEAGWGEETQYF. The CDR3 DNA is TGTGCCAGCAGCCTTGAAGCGGGGTGGGGAGAAGAGACCCAGTACTTC.

The V call is TRBV21-1, the J call TRBJ1-3; TRBD1 is the table's D call, not checked against the DNA. TRBV21-1 is given as a pseudogene. The CDR3 extends over 17 amino acids. In DNA, the CDR3 is TGTGCCAGCAGCGATCCGATCCCAGGGACAGGGGGAAACACCATATATTTT. It yields the protein CASSDPIPGTGGNTIYF.

The chain is built from TRBV7-3 and TRBJ2-2; D possibly corresponds to TRBD2 (6 bases). The CDR3 extends over 20 amino acids. The V end was cut by 1 base, the J end by 0 bases, with 21 bases between. Germline V gene sequence: CDR1 SGHTA, CDR2 FQGTGA. DNA for the CDR3: TGTGCCAGCAGCTTAAGGCAGGGAGGCAATTTTTTGACGAACACCGGGGAGCTGTTTTTT. Protein sequence: CASSLRQGGNFLTNTGELFF.

This clone was picked up one time. V gene TRBV6-5 combines with J gene TRBJ1-2; unclear D gene. The CDR3 is 13 amino acids. CDR1 and CDR2 (germline): MNHEY, SVGAGI. The V end was cut by 6 bases, the J end by 0 bases, with 8 bases between. The CDR3 bases are TGTGCCAGCAGACCGTCGTCTAACTATGGCTACACCTTC. Translating gives CASRPSSNYGYTF.

The genes are TRBV30 and TRBJ1-2; D gene ambiguous. The CDR3 contains 13 residues. Per germline, CDR1 GTSNPN and CDR2 SVGIG (reference sequence). The CDR3 sequence: CASQLRTNYGYTF. CDR3 DNA: TGTGCTTCTCAGCTCAGGACTAACTATGGCTACACCTTC.

The chain joins TRBV16 to TRBJ1-2; TRBD1 matches 7 bases. Germline V CDR1 and CDR2: KGHSY, FQNENV. V gave up 4 bases and J gave up 4 bases; unmatched junction bases: 6. This CDR3 contains 14 residues. This CDR3 is CASSRQGRSYGYTF. The CDR3 bases are TGTGCCAGCAGCCGACAGGGACGATCCTATGGCTACACCTTC.

The CDR3 DNA reads as TGTGCCAGCAGCGATGCCAGCTCTGGAAACACCATATATTTT. Translated: CASSDASSGNTIYF. The chain recombines TRBV9 with TRBJ1-3; D unresolved. The length of the CDR3 is 14 residues. Trimming stripped 3 bases from V and 0 bases from J, with 7 bases between. Germline CDR1 is SGDLS and CDR2 is YYNGEE.

The chain has TRBV19 and TRBJ1-2; 7 positions match TRBD1. Trimming removed 6 bases from V and 2 bases from J; junction bases left unmatched: 3. The CDR3 spans 13 residues. CDR1 is LNHDA and CDR2 is SQIVND in the germline V gene (reference sequence). CDR3 sequence (DNA): TGTGCCAGTAGCCCGACAGGGAACTATGGCTACACCTTC. It codes for CASSPTGNYGYTF.

The chain combines TRBV27 with TRBJ2-3; 8 nucleotides align to TRBD2. From germline, CDR1 is MNHEY and CDR2 SMNVEV (reference sequence). The CDR3 extends over 14 amino acids. V lost 3 bases and J lost 9; bases outside the gene matches: 8. CDR3 DNA: TGTGCCAGCAGTTTTAGCGGGGACCAAGGGACGCAGTATTTT. This sequence encodes CASSFSGDQGTQYF.

The chain is built from TRBV2 and TRBJ2-2; D is ambiguous. The CDR3 runs 16 residues. From germline, CDR1 is SNHLY and CDR2 FYNNEI. The V gene lost 2 bases and the J gene lost 0 bases, with 10 bases spanning the gap. CDR3 sequence reads: CASSEFGHANTGELFF. The CDR3 coding sequence is TGTGCCAGCAGTGAATTTGGGCACGCGAACACCGGGGAGCTGTTTTTT.

This clone has a handful of counts. The chain uses TRBV2 and TRBJ1-1, with D hard to call. The V and J ends lost 6 bases and 4 bases respectively, with 3 bases between them. This CDR3 spans 10 amino acids. Germline CDR1 reads SNHLY; CDR2 reads FYNNEI. The CDR3 loop is CASRRTEAFF. The CDR3 DNA reads as TGTGCCAGCAGGCGCACTGAAGCTTTCTTT. The full variable domain, rest sourced from reference TRBV2 and TRBJ1-1, is EPEVTQTPSHQVTQMGQEVILRCVPISNHLYFYWYRQILGQKVEFLVSFYNNEISEKSEIFDDQFSVERPDGSNFTLKIRSTKLEDSAMYFCASRRTEAFFGQGTRLTVV.

The gene calls are TRBV7-9 and TRBJ1-3; the D gene is possibly TRBD1 (5 bases). The V gene's germline CDR1 is SEHNR and CDR2 FQNEAQ (reference sequence). V shed 5 bases and J shed 2 bases, with 16 bases lying between them. The CDR3 length is 16 residues. CDR3 residues: CASSRERGEAGNTIYF. The CDR3 DNA is TGTGCCAGCAGCCGTGAGCGGGGGGAAGCTGGAAACACCATATATTTT.

V and J are TRBV5-4 and TRBJ2-2, with TRBD2 matching 9 bases. Germline V gives CDR1 SGHNT, CDR2 YYREEE (reference sequence). This CDR3 comprises 18 residues. V dropped 4 bases and J dropped 6; count of bases not matched to a gene: 16. CDR3 in amino acids: CASSPDAGGSGRPGELFF. In DNA form, the CDR3 reads TGTGCCAGCAGCCCCGACGCGGGGGGGAGCGGGAGACCCGGGGAGCTGTTTTTT.

V gene TRBV28 combines with J gene TRBJ1-1, with 8 bases identical to TRBD1. The CDR3 runs 15 residues. The junction had 10 bases not matched to a gene; V was cut back by 8 bases and J by 2 bases. Germline-derived CDR1 and CDR2 are MDHEN and SYDVKM. CDR3 loop: CASFHGGTGNTEAFF. CDR3 in DNA: TGTGCCAGCTTTCATGGGGGGACAGGAAACACTGAAGCTTTCTTT.

The chain couples TRBV5-1 to TRBJ1-4; maybe TRBD1 (5 bases). V gave up 0 bases and J gave up 4 bases, with 10 bases separating them. CDR3 size: 15 residues. Per the germline V gene, CDR1 is SGHRS and CDR2 is YFSETQ. The DNA for the CDR3 is TGCGCCAGCAGCTTGGATGGGGCCCGTAATGAAAAACTGTTTTTT. It specifies CASSLDGARNEKLFF.

This clone was found once. The chain employs TRBV5-3 and TRBJ2-7, with D unclear. TRBV5-3 is an open reading frame whose function is uncertain. V was pared by 4 bases and J by 2 bases, with 28 bases between. This CDR3 region has 19 residues. CDR3 residues: CARSTIVASSEITTYEQYF. The CDR3 bases are TGTGCCAGAAGCACAATCGTGGCCAGTTCGGAGATAACAACCTACGAGCAGTACTTC.

V and J are TRBV27 and TRBJ1-4; perhaps TRBD1 as D (5 bases). The CDR3 is 16 residues long. The V gene's germline CDR1 is MNHEY and CDR2 SMNVEV (reference sequence). The V end was cut by 3 bases, the J end by 3 bases, with 14 bases between. This CDR3 is CASSLEAPGANEKLFF. The CDR3 region has the DNA TGTGCCAGCAGTTTGGAAGCCCCGGGGGCTAATGAAAAACTGTTTTTT. Supplemented by reference TRBV27 and TRBJ1-4, the full variable domain reads EAQVTQNPRYLITVTGKKLTVTCSQNMNHEYMSWYRQDPGLGLRQIYYSMNVEVTDKGDVPEGYKVSRKEKRNFPLILESPSPNQTSLYFCASSLEAPGANEKLFFGSGTQLSVL.

The genes are TRBV5-1 and TRBJ1-1; possible D gene TRBD1, 6 bases. Trimming stripped 7 bases from V and 0 bases from J, with 16 bases between. The length of the CDR3 is 15 residues. CDR1 SGHRS and CDR2 YFSETQ come from the germline V gene. As DNA, the CDR3 is TGCGCCAGCTCCGTACGGGGGGCGGTGAACACTGAAGCTTTCTTT. Translation: CASSVRGAVNTEAFF.

The V call is TRBV14, the J call TRBJ2-7; D is undetermined. V was clipped by 0 bases and J by 1 base, with 13 bases between them. Germline loops: CDR1 SGHDN, CDR2 FVKESK. CDR3 length: 16 amino acids. CDR3 coding DNA: TGTGCCAGCAGCCAAGATTTTAGCCTAAGGTCCTACGAGCAGTACTTC. Its protein product is CASSQDFSLRSYEQYF.